This record covers a single T cell receptor beta chain. Its antigen is undetermined. Trimming shortened V by 1 base and J by 8 bases, and 4 bases separated the two germline ends. The V gene's germline CDR1 is SGHDT and CDR2 YYEEEE. There are 11 residues in the CDR3. The sample's treatment: oral pan-JAK inhibitor, 5-10 mg twice daily. As the sequencing template, cDNA was produced by extracting RNA and reverse transcribing it. Assay: immunoSEQ multiplex PCR; the TCRdb copy retains only in-frame clones and omits some. This table has 35,000 to 45,000 clones, roughly 92% appearing once. The data were obtained in a study of CD8+ T cells in alopecia areata. Study-wide findings and caveats: Baseline CD8+ expansion's link to response remains uncertain, as there was one nonresponder. Persistence in scalp and blood during tofacitinib was observed for many expanded lesional clones.

The rearrangement joins TRBV5-6 to TRBJ2-1, with D hard to call. The sequence came from a human donor with alopecia areata. This sample comprised CD8+ T cells sorted from blood, obtained at week 24, from a patient treated with tofacitinib. The CDR3 reads CASSLFYEQFF. The DNA for the CDR3 is TGTGCCAGCAGCTTGTTCTATGAGCAGTTCTTC.